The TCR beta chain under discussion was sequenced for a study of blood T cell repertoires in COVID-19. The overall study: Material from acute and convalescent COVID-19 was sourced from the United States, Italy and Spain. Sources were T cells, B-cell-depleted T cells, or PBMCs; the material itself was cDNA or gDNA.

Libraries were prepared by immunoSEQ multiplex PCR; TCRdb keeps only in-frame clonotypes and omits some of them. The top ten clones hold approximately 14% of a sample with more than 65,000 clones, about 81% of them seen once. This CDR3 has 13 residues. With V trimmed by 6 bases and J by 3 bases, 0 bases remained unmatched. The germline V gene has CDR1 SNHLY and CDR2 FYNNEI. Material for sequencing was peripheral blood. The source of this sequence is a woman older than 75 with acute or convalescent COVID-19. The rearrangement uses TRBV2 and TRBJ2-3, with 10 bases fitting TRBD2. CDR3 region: CASRLAGTDTQYF. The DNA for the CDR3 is TGTGCCAGCAGACTAGCGGGAACAGATACGCAGTATTTT. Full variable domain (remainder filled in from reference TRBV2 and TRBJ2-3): EPEVTQTPSHQVTQMGQEVILRCVPISNHLYFYWYRQILGQKVEFLVSFYNNEISEKSEIFDDQFSVERPDGSNFTLKIRSTKLEDSAMYFCASRLAGTDTQYFGPGTRLTVL.